This T cell receptor (beta chain) was documented in a study of blood T cell repertoires in COVID-19. Whole-study context: PBMCs, B-cell-depleted T cells, or T cells provided the cDNA or gDNA that made up the material.

The method was immunoSEQ multiplex PCR; TCRdb's version includes in-frame clones alone and lacks a portion of them. The sample yields tens of thousands of clones, roughly 82% seen once. V lost 0 bases and J lost 9; bases outside the gene matches: 7. The CDR3 length is 16 residues. Germline assignment: CDR1 MNHEY and CDR2 SVGAGI. The genes are TRBV6-5 and TRBJ2-1; the match to TRBD1 covers 11 bases. Input material: peripheral blood. The receptor was isolated from a man aged 45-60 years with active or convalescent COVID-19. CDR3 protein: CASSYSSGQGASEQFF. Here the CDR3 DNA reads TGTGCCAGCAGTTACTCGTCCGGACAGGGGGCATCTGAGCAGTTCTTC.